This T cell receptor beta chain is drawn from a study of response to subunit inactivated influenza vaccine. This clonotype was detected a few times. A single record per CDR3 protein comes from TCRdb applying MiXCR to the RT-PCR reads. The sample has roughly 670,000 distinct CDR3 sequences, 12% to 15% seen once; the top ten hold roughly 7.2%. The CDR3 has 16 residues. The V gene's germline CDR1 is SGHTA and CDR2 FQGNSA. After removal of 4 bases from V and 3 bases from J, the junction contained 8 bases not matched to a gene. This chain connects TRBV7-2 to TRBJ2-3; TRBD1 agrees at 9 bases. The source was PBMCs from blood, collected around two weeks before vaccination. The source of this sequence is a man aged 45-65 years who received an inactivated influenza vaccine. CDR3 in amino acids: CASSYSTGGRTDTQYF. The CDR3 DNA sequence: TGTGCCAGCAGCTACTCGACAGGGGGTAGGACAGATACGCAGTATTTT.